Following are 32 T cell receptor beta chains from one sample sequenced in a study of T cells in Graves' hyperthyroidism and ophthalmopathy. RNA transcripts served as the template for amplifying TCR beta CDR3 regions. TCR CDR3 regions were first amplified by RT-PCR with HTBI primers. TCRdb used MiXCR to reprocess the multiplex PCR reads, holding one entry per CDR3 protein. The table has about 710,000 distinct CDR3 sequences, 16% seen once; the top ten hold under 9.5%. The sequenced material came from blood. The receptors come from a man younger than 30 with Graves' hyperthyroidism.

V usage is TRBV27 and J usage is TRBJ2-1; D gene uncertain. The CDR3 runs to 15 residues. V lost 3 bases to trimming and J lost 1 base, with 10 bases between them. From germline, CDR1 is MNHEY and CDR2 SMNVEV (reference sequence). CDR3: CASSFHGPSYNEQFF. For the CDR3, the DNA is TGTGCCAGCAGTTTCCACGGACCATCCTACAATGAGCAGTTCTTC.

The genes are TRBV10-2 and TRBJ1-1, with D possibly being TRBD1 (6 bases). The CDR3 has 13 residues. Germline assignment: CDR1 WSHSY and CDR2 SAAADI. V lost 8 bases, J lost 6 bases, and 16 bases lay in between. The CDR3 here is CASLGNGQPEAFF. The CDR3 DNA reads as TGCGCCAGCTTAGGAAATGGACAGCCTGAAGCTTTCTTT.

V and J are TRBV24-1 and TRBJ2-6, with D hard to call. The CDR3 consists of 18 residues. The V end was cut by 2 bases, the J end by 2 bases, with 15 bases between. CDR1 is KGHDR and CDR2 is SFDVKD in the germline V gene. CDR3 DNA sequence: TGTGCCACCAGTGATTCAGGTGGCATGAGCACTGGGGCCAACGTCCTGACTTTC. Its translation is CATSDSGGMSTGANVLTF.

This clonotype was detected only a few times. The chain carries TRBV20-1 and TRBJ2-7, with 10 positions matching TRBD2. The trim removed 0 bases at V and 3 bases at J, leaving 11 bases unmatched. The germline gives CDR1 DFQATT, CDR2 SNEGSKA (reference sequence). The CDR3 has 17 amino acids. CDR3 nucleotides: TGCAGTGCTAGAGATTCCCAGGCTAGCGGGAGTATCTACGAGCAGTACTTC. Translating gives CSARDSQASGSIYEQYF.

The CDR3 DNA sequence: TGCAGTGCTAAGGCTGGCACAGATACGCAGTATTTT. Protein sequence: CSAKAGTDTQYF. J is TRBJ2-3 and V is TRBV20-1; D gene unclear. CDR3 size: 12 residues. V lost 4 bases, J lost 1 base, and 6 bases lay in between. Germline V gene sequence: CDR1 DFQATT, CDR2 SNEGSKA (reference sequence).

This clonotype was seen ten or more times. The rearrangement uses TRBV11-2 and TRBJ2-7; D gene unclear. The CDR3 extends over 13 amino acids. Germline CDR1 SGHAT, CDR2 FQNNGV. The germline V and J ends were trimmed by 6 bases and 2 bases, with 11 bases remaining between them. The chain's CDR3 is CASRPSGAYEQYF. The DNA of the CDR3 is TGTGCCAGCAGGCCCTCCGGAGCCTACGAGCAGTACTTC.

The chain is built from TRBV7-8 and TRBJ2-5, with 7 bases matching TRBD2. Losses at the gene ends were 11 bases for V and 1 base for J; bases not matched to a gene: 10. CDR3 length: 14 amino acids. Germline V CDR1 and CDR2: SGHVS, FQNEAQ. The CDR3 sequence is CALRRWEGQETQYF. In nucleotides, the CDR3 is TGTGCCCTCCGTAGATGGGAGGGCCAAGAGACCCAGTACTTC. The full variable domain, in which reference TRBV7-8 and TRBJ2-5 provide the parts outside the CDR3, is GAGVSQSPRYKVAKRGQDVALRCDPISGHVSLFWYQQALGQGPEFLTYFQNEAQLDKSGLPSDRFFAERPEGSVSTLKIQRTQQEDSAVYLCALRRWEGQETQYFGPGTRLLVL.

This clonotype has only a few counts. The chain uses TRBV28 and TRBJ1-2; tentative D call: TRBD1 (5 bases). V was clipped by 6 bases and J by 4 bases, with 15 bases between them. The germline CDR1 and CDR2 sequences are MDHEN and SYDVKM. The CDR3 loop spans 14 amino acids. In nucleotides, the CDR3 is TGTGCCAGCAGAGACAGCGGTCTCCTCTATGGCTACACCTTC. Protein: CASRDSGLLYGYTF.

The table lists this clonotype with a few counts. The chain is built from TRBV9 and TRBJ2-3; D gene ambiguous. V lost 5 bases and J 2 bases, leaving 12 bases between the germline ends. CDR3 size: 14 residues. Per germline, CDR1 SGDLS and CDR2 YYNGEE. The chain's CDR3 is CASSPEFSTDTQYF. The CDR3 bases are TGTGCCAGCAGTCCTGAATTTTCCACAGATACGCAGTATTTT. The complete variable domain, with remaining parts taken from reference TRBV9 and TRBJ2-3, reads DSGVTQTPKHLITATGQRVTLRCSPRSGDLSVYWYQQSLDQGLQFLIQYYNGEERAKGNILERFSAQQFPDLHSELNLSSLELGDSALYFCASSPEFSTDTQYFGPGTRLTVL.

This clonotype was recorded many times. CDR3 sequence: CASSQRTRIETQYF. The DNA for the CDR3 is TGTGCCAGCAGCCAACGGACTAGAATTGAGACCCAGTACTTC. The rearrangement joins TRBV28 to TRBJ2-5; TRBD2 aligns across 7 bases. Germline V lookup: CDR1 MDHEN, CDR2 SYDVKM. The CDR3 is made up of 14 amino acids. The J segment lost 5 bases and the V segment lost 6 bases, leaving 9 bases of the junction unmatched. Variable domain in full (rest from reference TRBV28 and TRBJ2-5): DVKVTQSSRYLVKRTGEKVFLECVQDMDHENMFWYRQDPGLGLRLIYFSYDVKMKEKGDIPEGYSVSREKKERFSLILESASTNQTSMYLCASSQRTRIETQYFGPGTRLLVL.

About this clonotype: This may arise from a read error, as a much more abundant clone is one base away. The chain employs TRBV29-1 and TRBJ2-3; D might be TRBD2 (6 bases). This CDR3 has 14 amino acids. Germline CDR1 reads SQVTM; CDR2 reads ANQGSEA. The ends were cut back, 7 bases at V and 1 base at J, with 15 bases in the middle. The CDR3 is CSGTGGWGTDTQYF. The CDR3 DNA sequence: TGCAGCGGGACTGGGGGGTGGGGCACAGATACGCAGTATTTT.

At least ten counts were recorded for this clonotype. J is TRBJ2-2 and V is TRBV28; 10 bases line up with TRBD2. CDR1 is MDHEN, CDR2 SYDVKM, per germline. There are 16 residues in the CDR3. The ends lost 1 base at V and 10 bases at J; junction bases unmatched: 9. The DNA for the CDR3 is TGTGCCAGCAGTTTATATAGCGGGGGGACCCCGACGGAGCTGTTTTTT. Its translation is CASSLYSGGTPTELFF. Full variable domain (remainder filled in from reference TRBV28 and TRBJ2-2): DVKVTQSSRYLVKRTGEKVFLECVQDMDHENMFWYRQDPGLGLRLIYFSYDVKMKEKGDIPEGYSVSREKKERFSLILESASTNQTSMYLCASSLYSGGTPTELFFGEGSRLTVL.

The chain uses TRBV15 and TRBJ2-2, with no clear D. Looked up from germline, CDR1 is LNHNV and CDR2 is YYDKDF (reference sequence). The CDR3 runs 14 residues. Deletions cut 1 base from V and 1 base from J, with 4 bases between. CDR3 residues: CATSRVKNTGELFF. Written as DNA, the CDR3 is TGTGCCACCAGCAGAGTAAAGAACACCGGGGAGCTGTTTTTT.

This clonotype was seen ten or more times. The V call is TRBV27, the J call TRBJ2-7, with TRBD1 identical over 9 bases. V trimming: 7 bases; J trimming: 3 bases; junction bases outside the gene matches: 10. CDR3 size: 15 residues. Germline lookup yields CDR1 MNHEY and CDR2 SMNVEV (reference sequence). Here the CDR3 reads CASTRTGTGIYEQYF. The CDR3 nucleotides read TGTGCCAGCACTAGAACCGGGACAGGGATCTACGAGCAGTACTTC.

The sample holds many counts of this clonotype. V usage is TRBV7-3 and J usage is TRBJ2-1; D remains ambiguous. The V gene lost 5 bases and the J gene lost 2 bases, with 7 bases spanning the gap. Germline CDR1 is SGHTA and CDR2 is FQGTGA. The CDR3 is 13 residues long. The CDR3 sequence is CASSPTPYNEQFF. The CDR3 region has the DNA TGTGCCAGCAGCCCCACTCCCTACAATGAGCAGTTCTTC.

With regard to this clonotype: Germline and junction disagree at one end, which may indicate a read error. The chain uses TRBV2 and TRBJ2-3, with 7 bases fitting TRBD1. The CDR3 runs to 16 residues. Germline CDR1 reads SNHLY; CDR2 reads FYNNEI. The CDR3 nucleotides are TGTGCCGGCAGTGTCGGCACAGGGGAATCCACAGATACGCAGTATTTT. Translation gives CAGSVGTGESTDTQYF. The whole variable domain, filled in from reference TRBV2 and TRBJ2-3, reads EPEVTQTPSHQVTQMGQEVILRCVPISNHLYFYWYRQILGQKVEFLVSFYNNEISEKSEIFDDQFSVERPDGSNFTLKIRSTKLEDSAMYFCAGSVGTGESTDTQYFGPGTRLTVL.

This clonotype showed up just a few times. CDR3 loop: CASSLIGVGNEKLFF. The CDR3 DNA follows: TGTGCCAGCAGCTTAATTGGGGTGGGGAATGAAAAACTGTTTTTT. This chain connects TRBV11-2 to TRBJ1-4; D not certain. Between the trimmed V and J ends, which lost 2 bases and 5 bases, there was a span of 12 bases. CDR1 is SGHAT, CDR2 FQNNGV, per germline. The CDR3 length is 15 residues.

This clonotype was seen repeatedly, ten times or more. The rearrangement links TRBV7-2 to TRBJ2-3; possibly TRBD1 for D (6 bases). The CDR3 runs to 15 residues. V dropped 2 bases and J dropped 3 bases, with 12 bases sitting between them. Germline loops: CDR1 SGHTA, CDR2 FQGNSA. CDR3 sequence: CASSLYQGRTDTQYF. The CDR3 DNA follows: TGTGCCAGCAGCTTATATCAGGGGCGAACAGATACGCAGTATTTT. Filled out from reference TRBV7-2 and TRBJ2-3, the complete variable domain reads GAGVSQSPSNKVTEKGKDVELRCDPISGHTALYWYRQSLGQGLEFLIYFQGNSAPDKSGLPSDRFSAERTGGSVSTLTIQRTQQEDSAVYLCASSLYQGRTDTQYFGPGTRLTVL.

This clonotype was seen repeatedly, ten times or more. V gene TRBV6-1 combines with J gene TRBJ1-5; the D gene is possibly TRBD1 (5 bases). Trimming removed 4 bases at V and 6 bases at J, with 13 bases between. The CDR3 consists of 14 residues. Germline V gene data show CDR1 as MNHNS and CDR2 as SASEGT. The CDR3 protein is CASSAPGSGQPQHF. CDR3 nucleotides: TGTGCCAGCAGTGCTCCAGGGTCCGGTCAGCCCCAGCATTTT.

This clonotype was seen a few times. J is TRBJ1-5 and V is TRBV12-3 or TRBV12-4; 8 nucleotides line up with TRBD1. The CDR3 runs to 14 residues. V lost 8 bases, J lost 1 base, and 4 bases stayed unmatched. This chain's CDR3 is CASGGQGSNQPQHF. The CDR3 nucleotides are TGTGCCAGCGGTGGACAGGGCAGCAATCAGCCCCAGCATTTT.

The chain links TRBV6-2 or TRBV6-3 to TRBJ2-7; no definite D call. V lost 8 bases to trimming and J lost 0 bases, with 11 bases between them. Looked up from germline, CDR1 is MNHEY and CDR2 is SVGEGT. This CDR3 is 13 amino acids long. The CDR3 region is CASRKPSSYEQYF. In nucleotides, the CDR3 is TGTGCCAGCCGCAAACCGAGCTCCTACGAGCAGTACTTC.

This clonotype came up many times. The gene calls are TRBV12-3 or TRBV12-4 and TRBJ2-5; TRBD1 might be the D (6 bases). The CDR3 has 14 residues. V was cut by 3 bases and J by 5 bases, with 13 bases left in between. The CDR3 region is CASSFPGVVETQYF. The CDR3 bases are TGTGCCAGCAGTTTCCCAGGGGTTGTCGAGACCCAGTACTTC.

This clonotype was counted many times. The chain carries TRBV20-1 and TRBJ2-1; 8 nucleotides align to TRBD2. Germline loops: CDR1 DFQATT, CDR2 SNEGSKA (reference sequence). This CDR3 has 15 residues. J gave up 7 bases and V 3 bases, and 11 bases lay outside the gene matches. This chain's CDR3 is CSARPPSGSLNEQFF. The CDR3 coding sequence is TGCAGTGCTAGGCCCCCAAGCGGGAGTTTGAATGAGCAGTTCTTC.

The chain carries TRBV12-3 or TRBV12-4 and TRBJ1-2; D unclear. The CDR3 has 12 residues. V was cut by 8 bases and J by 12 bases, with 19 bases left in between. CDR3: CASRAGSWANTF. In nucleotides, the CDR3 is TGTGCCAGCCGTGCGGGTTCTTGGGCGAACACCTTC.

The chain combines TRBV12-3 or TRBV12-4 with TRBJ2-3; TRBD2 is a possible D gene (6 bases). This CDR3 has 14 amino acids. Trimming shortened V by 5 bases and J by 5 bases, and 14 bases separated the two germline ends. For the CDR3, the DNA is TGTGCCAGCAGTACGCGTGAGGGAGGAGATACGCAGTATTTT. Translating gives CASSTREGGDTQYF.

Many counts were recorded for this clonotype. V and J are TRBV12-3 or TRBV12-4 and TRBJ1-6; D is uncertain. The CDR3 has 14 residues. With 2 bases removed from V and 6 bases from J, the gap between germline ends came to 8 bases. CDR3 nucleotide sequence: TGTGCCAGCAGTTTAACCGAGACTAATTCACCCCTCCACTTT. This translates into CASSLTETNSPLHF.

This clonotype was counted at least ten times. V and J are TRBV18 and TRBJ1-3; D not resolved. CDR3 length equals 15 residues. Germline lookup yields CDR1 KGHSH and CDR2 LQKENI. Trimming pared 2 bases from V and 0 bases from J, leaving 8 bases between. In DNA form, the CDR3 reads TGTGCCAGCTCACCAATGGCCGACTCTGGAAACACCATATATTTT. This codes for CASSPMADSGNTIYF.

This clonotype was recorded at least ten times. The chain combines TRBV3-1 with TRBJ2-7, with 8 bases fitting TRBD1. V lost 7 bases and J lost 7; bases outside the gene matches: 9. The CDR3 spans 13 residues. The V gene's germline CDR1 is LGHDT and CDR2 YNNKEL (reference sequence). CDR3 bases: TGTGCCAGCACTAGGACAGGGACTGATGAGCAGTACTTC. Its protein product is CASTRTGTDEQYF.

This clonotype was observed a few times. The chain carries TRBV29-1 and TRBJ2-1; D might be TRBD2 (5 bases). Trimming left V 6 bases short and J 4 bases short, with 16 bases between. Germline CDR1 is SQVTM and CDR2 is ANQGSEA. This CDR3 is built from 14 residues. CDR3 in DNA: TGCAGCGTACCGGACGGGATGAGATACAATGAGCAGTTCTTC. This sequence encodes CSVPDGMRYNEQFF.

This clonotype was recorded many times. The chain uses TRBV28 and TRBJ2-6; no clear D. There are 15 residues in the CDR3. Germline CDR1 reads MDHEN; CDR2 reads SYDVKM. The V end lost 3 bases, the J end lost 4 bases, and 10 bases lay between the germline ends. The chain's CDR3 is CASSFAIIGANVLTF. For the CDR3, the DNA is TGTGCCAGCAGTTTTGCCATAATAGGGGCCAACGTCCTGACTTTC. The variable domain in full, with the rest retrieved from reference TRBV28 and TRBJ2-6, is DVKVTQSSRYLVKRTGEKVFLECVQDMDHENMFWYRQDPGLGLRLIYFSYDVKMKEKGDIPEGYSVSREKKERFSLILESASTNQTSMYLCASSFAIIGANVLTFGAGSRLTVL.

The chain carries TRBV3-1 and TRBJ2-2, with TRBD2 matching over 7 bases. Germline V gene data show CDR1 as LGHDT and CDR2 as YNNKEL (reference sequence). Trimming at V came to 0 bases and at J to 4 bases, leaving 8 bases not matched to a gene. This CDR3 has 17 amino acids. CDR3 sequence reads: CASSQEIQRGVTGELFF. CDR3 nucleotides: TGTGCCAGCAGCCAAGAAATCCAGCGGGGAGTCACCGGGGAGCTGTTTTTT.

This clonotype was recorded a few times. V gene TRBV3-1 combines with J gene TRBJ2-7; 8 bases align to TRBD1. The CDR3 has 15 residues. Germline trimming cut 5 bases from V and 5 bases from J; bases unmatched to any gene: 11. Per germline, CDR1 LGHDT and CDR2 YNNKEL (reference sequence). CDR3 coding DNA: TGTGCCAGCAGCTCGCGGACAGGGATTTTCCACGAGCAGTACTTC. It yields the protein CASSSRTGIFHEQYF.